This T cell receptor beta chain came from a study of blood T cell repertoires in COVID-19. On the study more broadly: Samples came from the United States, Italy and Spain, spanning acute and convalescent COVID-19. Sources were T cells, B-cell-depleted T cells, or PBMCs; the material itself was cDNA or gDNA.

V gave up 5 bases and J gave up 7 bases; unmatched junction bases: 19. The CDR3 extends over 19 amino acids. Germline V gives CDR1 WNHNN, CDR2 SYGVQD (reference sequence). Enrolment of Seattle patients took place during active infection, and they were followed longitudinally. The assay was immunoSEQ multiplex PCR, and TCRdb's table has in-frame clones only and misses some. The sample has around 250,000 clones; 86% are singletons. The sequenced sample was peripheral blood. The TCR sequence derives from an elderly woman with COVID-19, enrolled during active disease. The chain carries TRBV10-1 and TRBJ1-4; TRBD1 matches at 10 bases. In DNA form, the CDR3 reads TGCGCCAGCAGTTTTAAAATGCCGGGACAGGGGAAGGTCGTTGAAAAACTGTTTTTT. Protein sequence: CASSFKMPGQGKVVEKLFF.